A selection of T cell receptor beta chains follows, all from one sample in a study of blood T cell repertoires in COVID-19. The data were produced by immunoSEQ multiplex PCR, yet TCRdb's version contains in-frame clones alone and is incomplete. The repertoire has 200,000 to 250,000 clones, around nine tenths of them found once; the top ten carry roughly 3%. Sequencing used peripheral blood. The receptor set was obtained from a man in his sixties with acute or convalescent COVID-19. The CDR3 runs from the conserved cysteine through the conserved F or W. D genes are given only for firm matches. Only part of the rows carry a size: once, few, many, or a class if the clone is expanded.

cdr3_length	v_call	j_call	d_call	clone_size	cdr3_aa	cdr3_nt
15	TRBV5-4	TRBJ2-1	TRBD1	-	CASRMDRGTMSPQFF	TGTGCCAGCAGGATGGACAGGGGGACAATGAGCCCGCAGTTCTTC
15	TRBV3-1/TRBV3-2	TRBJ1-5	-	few	CASSQSPGAQQPQHF	TGTGCCAGCAGCCAATCGCCAGGGGCGCAACAGCCCCAGCATTTT
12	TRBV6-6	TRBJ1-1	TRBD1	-	CASSYPQGEAFF	TGTGCCAGCAGTTACCCACAGGGGGAAGCTTTCTTT
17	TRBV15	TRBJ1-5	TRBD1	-	CATSRVWDSYSNQPQHF	TGTGCCACCAGCAGAGTGTGGGACAGCTATAGCAATCAGCCCCAGCATTTT
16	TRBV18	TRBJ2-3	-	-	CASSPLLQASTDTQYF	TGTGCCAGCTCACCATTGTTACAGGCTAGCACAGATACGCAGTATTTT
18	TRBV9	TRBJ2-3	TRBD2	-	CASSVAPHGGGGTDTQYF	TGTGCCAGCAGCGTAGCACCCCACGGCGGGGGGGGCACAGATACGCAGTATTTT
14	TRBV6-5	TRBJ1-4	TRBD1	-	CASSGQGGNEKLFF	TGTGCCAGCAGCGGACAGGGGGGTAATGAAAAACTGTTTTTT
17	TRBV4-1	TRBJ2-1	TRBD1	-	CASSQPGQGAYYNEQFF	TGCGCCAGCAGCCAGCCTGGACAGGGGGCCTATTACAATGAGCAGTTCTTC
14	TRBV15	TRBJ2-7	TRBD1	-	CATSRNSGGYEQYF	TGTGCCACCAGCAGAAACTCAGGGGGCTACGAGCAGTACTTC
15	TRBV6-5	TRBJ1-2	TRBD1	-	CASSTQGDPNYGYTF	TGTGCCAGCAGTACACAGGGGGATCCTAACTATGGCTACACCTTC
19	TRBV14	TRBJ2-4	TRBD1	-	CASSQGRGQGDRAKNIQYF	TGTGCCAGCAGCCAAGGGAGGGGACAGGGAGATCGAGCCAAAAACATTCAGTACTTC
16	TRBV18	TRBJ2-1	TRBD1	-	CASSPRTGGTYNEQFF	TGTGCCAGCTCGCCCAGGACAGGGGGAACCTACAATGAGCAGTTCTTC
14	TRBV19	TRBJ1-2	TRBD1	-	CASSPQTGAGGYTF	TGTGCCAGTAGTCCGCAGACAGGGGCCGGGGGCTACACCTTC
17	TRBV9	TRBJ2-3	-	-	CASSVGKGSVHTDTQYF	TGTGCCAGCAGCGTAGGAAAGGGGTCGGTACACACAGATACGCAGTATTTT
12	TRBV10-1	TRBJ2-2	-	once	CASSVSTGELFF	TGCGCCAGCAGTGTGAGCACCGGGGAGCTGTTTTTT
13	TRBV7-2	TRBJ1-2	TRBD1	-	CASSSRTGGGYTF	TGTGCCAGCAGCAGTCGGACAGGGGGTGGCTACACCTTC